A single sample gave rise to the 32 T cell receptor beta chains below, sequenced in a study of T cell responses to AZD1222 COVID-19 vaccine. TCRdb's table, derived via immunoSEQ multiplex PCR, lists solely in-frame clones and lacks some. Among 86,000 or so clones listed, roughly 90% were seen once. This specimen consisted of peripheral blood, obtained 28 days after the second AZD1222 dose. Every receptor here comes from an adult who received the AZD1222 COVID-19 vaccine.

In its sample, this clone was seen a few times. This chain uses TRBV5-1 with TRBJ1-3; D uncertain. The ends were cut back, 3 bases at V and 4 bases at J, with 14 bases in the middle. The CDR3 spans 15 residues. The germline CDR1 and CDR2 sequences are SGHRS and YFSETQ. As DNA, the CDR3 is TGCGCCAGCAGCTGGGGAATGGGAGACGGAAACACCATATATTTT. This translates into CASSWGMGDGNTIYF.

This rearrangement joins TRBV6-1 to TRBJ2-3; 7 bases are shared with TRBD2. This CDR3 has 17 residues. The germline V gene encodes CDR1 MNHNS and CDR2 SASEGT. J was trimmed by 3 bases and V by 1 base; bases with no gene match: 10. In DNA, the CDR3 is TGTGCCAGCAGTGAAGTTGGAGCGGGGAGGGTTACAGATACGCAGTATTTT. Its protein is CASSEVGAGRVTDTQYF.

The CDR3 loop is CASSFRGGTEAFF. CDR3 DNA: TGTGCCAGCAGTTTCAGGGGAGGCACTGAAGCTTTCTTT. This chain connects TRBV12-3 or TRBV12-4 to TRBJ1-1; tentative D call: TRBD1 (6 bases). V was cut by 3 bases and J by 4 bases, with 9 bases left in between. This CDR3 has 13 amino acids.

The chain uses TRBV7-8 and TRBJ2-6; D is uncertain. Germline V gene lookup returns CDR1 SGHVS and CDR2 FQNEAQ. The CDR3 is made up of 16 amino acids. Trimming pared 1 base from V and 3 bases from J, leaving 10 bases between. This CDR3 reads CASSLGAWGGANVLTF. Here the CDR3 DNA reads TGTGCCAGCAGCTTAGGTGCTTGGGGTGGGGCCAACGTCCTGACTTTC.

This clone was detected only once. The chain is built from TRBV7-9 and TRBJ1-5; D unclear. Trimming cost V 2 bases and J 7 bases, with 12 bases left between them. The CDR3 is made up of 14 amino acids. Germline V CDR1 and CDR2: SEHNR, FQNEAQ (reference sequence). CDR3 bases: TGTGCCAGCAGCTTAAATGGGGATGGGCAGCCCCAGCATTTT. Amino acids: CASSLNGDGQPQHF.

This rearrangement joins TRBV3-1 (or the pseudogene TRBV3-2) to TRBJ1-4, with 8 bases identical to TRBD1. This CDR3 is 16 amino acids long. Trimming took 0 bases from V and 6 from J; bases not matched to a gene: 6. Germline V gene sequence: CDR1 LGHDT, CDR2 YNNKEL (reference sequence). CDR3 nucleotides: TGTGCCAGCAGCCAAGATGGAGACAGGGGTTATGAAAAACTGTTTTTT. Translation: CASSQDGDRGYEKLFF.

The chain uses TRBV5-1 and TRBJ1-2, with D perhaps TRBD1 (5 bases). Trimming took 0 bases from V and 6 from J, leaving 15 bases between them. The CDR3 consists of 15 residues. Germline V gene lookup returns CDR1 SGHRS and CDR2 YFSETQ. The CDR3 sequence is CASSLAFEGMNGYTF. The CDR3 region has the DNA TGCGCCAGCAGCTTGGCCTTCGAGGGGATGAATGGCTACACCTTC.

The chain uses TRBV30 and TRBJ2-3, with 11 bases fitting TRBD1. Per the germline V gene, CDR1 is GTSNPN and CDR2 is SVGIG (reference sequence). V lost 2 bases, J lost 6 bases, and 10 bases stayed unmatched. CDR3 length: 16 residues. CDR3 DNA sequence: TGTGCCTGGAGTCGAAGTGGACAGGGGGCGCGGGATACGCAGTATTTT. This codes for CAWSRSGQGARDTQYF.

The genes are TRBV5-6 and TRBJ2-1, with no clear D. Germline V CDR1 and CDR2: SGHDT, YYEEEE. The CDR3 totals 14 residues. V was pared by 0 bases and J by 4 bases, with 8 bases between. CDR3 residues: CASSLGQTYNEQFF. Here the CDR3 DNA reads TGTGCCAGCAGCTTGGGTCAAACGTACAATGAGCAGTTCTTC.

This clone was found once. The chain uses TRBV5-5 and TRBJ1-1, with a possible D match to TRBD1 (6 bases). The CDR3 covers 14 residues. CDR1 and CDR2 (germline): SGHKS, YYEKEE (reference sequence). Deletions cut 3 bases from V and 8 bases from J, with 17 bases between. As DNA, the CDR3 is TGTGCCAGCAGCTGGGACATCTACGTTACCGAAGCTTTCTTT. Its protein is CASSWDIYVTEAFF.

The CDR3 loop reads CASSAGTGVDYGYTF. The CDR3 bases are TGTGCCAGCAGCGCCGGGACAGGGGTTGACTATGGCTACACCTTC. The V call is TRBV11-2, the J call TRBJ1-2, with 10 bases fitting TRBD1. The CDR3 sequence is 15 residues long. Germline values: CDR1 SGHAT, CDR2 FQNNGV. J was trimmed by 3 bases and V by 5 bases; bases with no gene match: 6.

The chain links TRBV7-8 to TRBJ1-1, with TRBD1 matching 8 bases. This CDR3 is 15 amino acids long. The germline gives CDR1 SGHVS, CDR2 FQNEAQ. The ends lost 1 base at V and 4 bases at J; junction bases unmatched: 5. The CDR3 nucleotides are TGTGCCAGCAGCTTAGTTGGGACAGGAGGCACTGAAGCTTTCTTT. It is translated as CASSLVGTGGTEAFF.

V gene TRBV28 combines with J gene TRBJ2-6; tentatively, D is TRBD2 (5 bases). This CDR3 region has 14 residues. V lost 4 bases, J lost 9 bases, and 13 bases lay in between. Germline lookup yields CDR1 MDHEN and CDR2 SYDVKM. CDR3 DNA sequence: TGTGCCAGCAGTTCGACAAGGACTGGCAACGTCCTGACTTTC. This codes for CASSSTRTGNVLTF.

The rearrangement joins TRBV7-9 to TRBJ2-7; 9 nucleotides agree with TRBD1. The CDR3 runs 14 residues. The trim removed 7 bases at V and 0 bases at J, leaving 4 bases unmatched. Germline V gene data show CDR1 as SEHNR and CDR2 as FQNEAQ (reference sequence). Written as DNA, the CDR3 is TGTGCCAGCACCGGGACAGGGAACTCCTACGAGCAGTACTTC. Encoded protein: CASTGTGNSYEQYF.

The chain uses TRBV5-1 and TRBJ2-1, with TRBD2 matching 7 bases. The germline gives CDR1 SGHRS, CDR2 YFSETQ. With 4 bases clipped from V and 0 bases from J, the junction kept 7 bases outside the gene matches. This CDR3 spans 16 amino acids. The CDR3 region has the DNA TGCGCCAGCAGCCCGGAGCGGGGAAGCTCCTACAATGAGCAGTTCTTC. Translating it yields CASSPERGSSYNEQFF.

J is TRBJ2-7 and V is TRBV5-1, with D unclear. V dropped 0 bases and J dropped 6 bases, with 10 bases sitting between them. This CDR3 spans 13 amino acids. Germline lookup yields CDR1 SGHRS and CDR2 YFSETQ. CDR3 sequence: CASSLDLISEQYF. In nucleotides, the CDR3 is TGCGCCAGCAGCTTGGACCTTATCTCCGAGCAGTACTTC.

V gene TRBV29-1 combines with J gene TRBJ2-3; unclear D gene. Germline-derived CDR1 and CDR2 are SQVTM and ANQGSEA. The CDR3 contains 13 residues. V was pared by 7 bases and J by 3 bases, with 14 bases between. Written as DNA, the CDR3 is TGCAGCGCGTCAGGACCCGCGACAGATACGCAGTATTTT. Encoded protein: CSASGPATDTQYF.

The chain recombines TRBV7-8 with TRBJ1-1; D unclear. V lost 5 bases, J lost 5 bases, and 6 bases lay in between. The germline V gene encodes CDR1 SGHVS and CDR2 FQNEAQ. CDR3 size: 11 residues. This chain's CDR3 is CASSPRTEAFF. The CDR3 DNA reads TGTGCCAGCAGCCCGCGTACTGAAGCTTTCTTT.

The V call is TRBV30, the J call TRBJ2-7; 9 bases fit TRBD1. The CDR3 runs to 14 residues. CDR1 GTSNPN and CDR2 SVGIG come from the germline V gene (reference sequence). With 2 bases clipped from V and 1 base from J, the junction kept 3 bases outside the gene matches. The CDR3 is CAWSRGQGSYEQYF. CDR3 bases: TGTGCCTGGAGTAGGGGACAGGGTTCCTACGAGCAGTACTTC. Complete variable domain (other parts from reference TRBV30 and TRBJ2-7): SQTIHQWPATLVQPVGSPLSLECTVEGTSNPNLYWYRQAAGRGLQLLFYSVGIGQISSEVPQNLSASRPQDRQFILSSKKLLLSDSGFYLCAWSRGQGSYEQYFGPGTRLTVT.

The chain combines TRBV27 with TRBJ2-1; a weak D match, TRBD2 (6 bases). This CDR3 is 14 amino acids long. Looked up from germline, CDR1 is MNHEY and CDR2 is SMNVEV (reference sequence). V was pared by 6 bases and J by 3 bases, with 12 bases between. For the CDR3, the DNA is TGTGCCAGCAGAACGGGAGAAATCTACAATGAGCAGTTCTTC. It is translated as CASRTGEIYNEQFF.

This clone was observed a single time. One junction end disagrees with the germline gene, perhaps due to a read error. This chain uses TRBV11-2 with TRBJ2-5; TRBD1 is a possible D gene (5 bases). The germline gives CDR1 SGHAT, CDR2 FQNNGV. The CDR3 is made up of 15 amino acids. The CDR3 protein is CASSLGVRGQETQYF. CDR3 in DNA: TGTGCCAGCAGTTTAGGGGTTAGGGGACAAGAGACCCAGTACTTC.

The sample holds one count of this clone. The V call is TRBV6-4, the J call TRBJ1-1, with D possibly TRBD1 on 6 matching bases. The CDR3 length is 13 residues. Germline CDR1 is MRHNA and CDR2 is SNTAGT. Trimming took off 5 bases at V and 1 base at J, with 8 bases between the two ends. The CDR3 coding sequence is TGTGCCAGCAGTCCAGGGGCGAACACTGAAGCTTTCTTT. This translates into CASSPGANTEAFF.

The J gene is TRBJ1-3, the V gene TRBV20-1, with 12 bases fitting TRBD1. CDR1 is DFQATT and CDR2 is SNEGSKA in the germline V gene (reference sequence). Trimming cost V 3 bases and J 7 bases; bases outside gene matches: 7. The CDR3 length is 15 residues. The CDR3 coding sequence is TGCAGTGCTAGTCCGGGGACAGGGGGCGGTAACACCATATATTTT. Protein sequence: CSASPGTGGGNTIYF.

The chain recombines TRBV28 with TRBJ2-7, with 8 bases matching TRBD1. There are 15 residues in the CDR3. The junction had 8 bases not matched to a gene; V was cut back by 6 bases and J by 1 base. Germline assignment: CDR1 MDHEN and CDR2 SYDVKM. The chain's CDR3 is CASRNQGAGSYEQYF. DNA for the CDR3: TGTGCCAGCAGAAACCAGGGGGCAGGATCCTACGAGCAGTACTTC.

The CDR3 DNA reads TGCGCCAGCAGCTCGACAGGGTTCGCCTACGAGCAGTACTTC. Amino acid sequence: CASSSTGFAYEQYF. The chain carries TRBV5-1 and TRBJ2-7; 7 bases match TRBD1. This CDR3 is 14 amino acids long. J lost 2 bases, V lost 3 bases, and 5 bases had no gene match. Per the germline V gene, CDR1 is SGHRS and CDR2 is YFSETQ.

This sequence joins TRBV11-2 and TRBJ1-5, with D unclear. The CDR3 contains 12 residues. Germline V gene sequence: CDR1 SGHAT, CDR2 FQNNGV. The V and J ends lost 0 bases and 6 bases respectively, with 3 bases between them. CDR3 sequence (DNA): TGTGCCAGCAGCTTAGACGGTCAGCCCCAGCATTTT. The encoded protein is CASSLDGQPQHF.

This clone has just a few counts. The rearrangement joins TRBV11-2 to TRBJ2-5, with 8 bases lining up with TRBD1. Germline V gene lookup returns CDR1 SGHAT and CDR2 FQNNGV. The CDR3 consists of 14 residues. V lost 5 bases to trimming and J lost 5 bases; unmatched junction nucleotides: 7. The CDR3 DNA reads TGTGCCAGCAGCCCAGACAGGGGATGGGAGACCCAGTACTTC. This encodes CASSPDRGWETQYF.

CDR3 DNA: TGTGCCAGCAGCCAAAGCTTTATTAGCGGGAGGAGCACAGATACGCAGTATTTT. This sequence encodes CASSQSFISGRSTDTQYF. The rearrangement joins TRBV3-1 (or the pseudogene TRBV3-2) to TRBJ2-3; TRBD2 matches 10 bases. The junction had 8 bases not matched to a gene; V was cut back by 2 bases and J by 0 bases. The CDR3 is made up of 18 amino acids. CDR1 and CDR2 (germline): LGHDT, YNNKEL (reference sequence).

The V gene is TRBV7-2, the J gene TRBJ2-1, with 14 bases that match TRBD2. CDR1 SGHTA and CDR2 FQGNSA come from the germline V gene. This CDR3 is 20 amino acids long. Trimming cost V 0 bases and J 3 bases; bases outside gene matches: 10. CDR3 sequence: CASSLAGTSGRGRLYNEQFF. The DNA for the CDR3 is TGTGCCAGCAGCTTAGCCGGGACTAGCGGGAGAGGGAGGCTCTACAATGAGCAGTTCTTC.

The genes are TRBV30 and TRBJ2-1, with D possibly being TRBD2 (5 bases). CDR3 length: 17 amino acids. CDR1 and CDR2 (germline): GTSNPN, SVGIG (reference sequence). V was cut by 1 base and J by 4 bases, with 20 bases left in between. The CDR3: CAWSGGRSGVKYNEQFF. CDR3 bases: TGTGCCTGGAGTGGAGGTCGGAGCGGCGTAAAATACAATGAGCAGTTCTTC.

The rearrangement links TRBV9 to TRBJ1-2; D gene uncertain. V was shortened by 6 bases and J by 2 bases, with 17 bases between the two germline ends. The germline gives CDR1 SGDLS, CDR2 YYNGEE. This CDR3 is built from 15 residues. CDR3 nucleotides: TGTGCCAGCAACCTTCGGGCTCCCCCCAACTATGGCTACACCTTC. This codes for CASNLRAPPNYGYTF.

This clone was counted a single time. In the same sample, other DNA sequences code for this CDR3. This chain uses TRBV5-1 with TRBJ2-5; D uncertain. The CDR3 is made up of 12 amino acids. Germline CDR1 is SGHRS and CDR2 is YFSETQ. The V end was cut by 0 bases, the J end by 4 bases, with 4 bases between. In DNA, the CDR3 is TGCGCCAGCAGCTTGGTGGGAGAGACCCAGTACTTC. Its translation is CASSLVGETQYF.